Reported below is one TCR beta chain. This clonotype has just a few counts. Its antigen is currently not known. Nothing much larger sits one base from this clone, and base qualities are not available. This sample is drawn from a study of spatial heterogeneity in lung cancer (dated by TCRdb to between 2019 and 2020). Context from the whole study: The donors were 65 to 90 patients from the lung TRACERx cohort who had early-stage, untreated non-small cell lung cancer. In the raw uncorrected reads, each unique combination of TCR and UMI appeared more than ten times on average. In non-small cell lung cancer, the study made a quantitative comparison of TCR alpha and beta repertoires among multiple tumor regions, matched nontumor lung and blood. Both alpha and beta chains were TCR-sequenced in about 240 tumor regions, under 85 matched nontumor lung samples and over 55 PBMC samples obtained at surgery. Follow-up PBMC samples were sequenced whenever available, with a median time to follow-up of approximately two years after resection. More beta-chain than alpha-chain transcripts were consistently detected, likely reflecting higher beta-chain transcript abundance. The study linked features of the TCR repertoire to counts of nonsynonymous mutations, which were determined by whole-exome sequencing of tumor tissue. Study-level results and caveats: Comparisons of baseline and follow-up blood repertoires included only 11 to 15 patients. Ubiquitous expanded tumor TCRs were detected in blood more often at tumor resection than at routine follow-up. Confirming at a functional level the hypothesis that regional TCRs recognize regional mutations was considered to require additional single-cell paired TCR alpha and beta sequencing.

Library generation was performed with 5' RACE. Sequencer: NextSeq 500. In the TCR library protocol, a unique molecular identifier was attached to each TCR cDNA molecule so that PCR and sequencing errors could be corrected. The paper's processing steps were these. TCR identification, UMI-based error correction and CDR3 extraction were performed with Decombinator tools. TCRs above a frequency of 2 per 1,000, corresponding to the top 1% of the tumor frequency distribution, were defined as expanded. Renyi diversity was computed with the R vegan package after each repertoire had been subsampled 100 times to 5,000 TCRs. To build CDR3 similarity networks, amino acid triplet string-kernel similarity was used, and CDR3s were connected when their pairwise similarity was above 0.82. The raw public data were reprocessed by TCRdb itself: fastp quality trimming at Q25, MiXCR clonotype calling, in-frame beta chains only. Merged by CDR3 protein, the rows form single entries marked with the most common genes and DNA. The V and J calls and clone size come from TCRdb's table, not from the authors' own analysis. Present in this sample are under 150,000 distinct CDR3 sequences, 11% of which were seen just once. 24% of the sample lies in the top ten.

Interpreted using the paper, the time point label stands for: blood at routine non-recurrence follow-up after resection. For TCR sequencing, whole RNA was extracted from tumor and nontumor lung tissue, or from cryopreserved PBMC samples, and no cell sorting was done. A patient was chosen for TCR sequencing only when enough RNA was available from at least two tumor regions. CDR1 and CDR2, per the germline V gene, are KGHSH and LQKENI. Trimming removed 3 bases from V and 5 bases from J; the gene matches leave 8 bases unexplained. Its CDR3 holds 15 amino acids, cysteine through phenylalanine. Just the 45-base CDR3 DNA is kept, in frame starting at base 1.

The clonotype was recovered from a female donor with early-stage non-small cell lung cancer. This receptor chain uses TRBV18 and TRBJ2-3, and 7 junctional nucleotides match TRBD1. The sequencing used PBMCs, collected at follow-up. The sequence in DNA is TGTGCCAGCTCACCCCCAACAGGGGCTGGAGATACGCAGTATTTT. It translates to CASSPPTGAGDTQYF.